Presented here are 22 T cell receptor beta chains from one specimen sequenced in a study of human T cells and chemical hapten exposure. Indicated time point: patch test 1, 2 weeks after DPC sensitization. Treatment: therapeutic diphenylcyclopropenone sensitization with weekly scalp DPC. Via MiXCR, TCRdb re-called the RACE reads, giving one row per CDR3 protein. The table records around 150,000 distinct CDR3 sequences, about 14% of them present only once. The specimen was whole blood, collected in connection with sensitization to the hapten diphenylcyclopropenone (DPC). These TCRs come from a young woman with alopecia areata. Some clones in this sample may be carry-over from other donors' samples.

The CDR3 DNA sequence: TGTGCCAGCAGCTACAAGACAGGGCACGAGCAGTACTTC. Translated, it gives CASSYKTGHEQYF. The chain has TRBV7-2 and TRBJ2-7; 7 nucleotides match TRBD1. This CDR3 is built from 13 residues. V was clipped by 4 bases and J by 5 bases; unmatched bases: 5. Per the germline V gene, CDR1 is SGHTA and CDR2 is FQGNSA.

In this sample, this clonotype turned up many times. The rearrangement links TRBV29-1 to TRBJ2-3; D gene ambiguous. Trimming pared 5 bases from V and 2 bases from J, leaving 8 bases between. The length of the CDR3 is 12 residues. CDR1 SQVTM and CDR2 ANQGSEA come from the germline V gene. CDR3 sequence (DNA): TGCAGCGTTCAGCTAAACACAGATACGCAGTATTTT. It specifies CSVQLNTDTQYF.

This clonotype was observed a handful of times. CDR3 sequence reads: CASSRRAGQGGRSYNSPLHF. The CDR3 region has the DNA TGTGCCAGCAGTAGGCGAGCGGGACAGGGGGGCCGTTCCTATAATTCACCCCTCCACTTT. V usage is TRBV12-3 or TRBV12-4 and J usage is TRBJ1-6; 11 bases are a match to TRBD1. With V trimmed by 5 bases and J by 1 base, 13 bases remained unmatched. This CDR3 contains 20 residues.

This clonotype was observed a few times. V usage is TRBV6-6 and J usage is TRBJ2-1; D uncertain. From germline, CDR1 is MNHNY and CDR2 SVGAGI (reference sequence). This CDR3 is 12 amino acids long. The germline V and J ends were trimmed by 4 bases and 5 bases, with 6 bases remaining between them. The CDR3 protein is CASSSEHNEQFF. CDR3 nucleotide sequence: TGTGCCAGCAGTTCCGAGCACAATGAGCAGTTCTTC.

CDR3 bases: TGTGCCAGCAGTGAGGGCCAGCGGGGCTCCTACAATGAGCAGTTCTTC. This codes for CASSEGQRGSYNEQFF. The rearrangement uses TRBV2 and TRBJ2-1; TRBD2 aligns across 7 bases. The J segment lost 0 bases and the V segment lost 3 bases, leaving 5 bases of the junction unmatched. The CDR3 is made up of 16 amino acids. The germline V gene has CDR1 SNHLY and CDR2 FYNNEI.

This clonotype was counted between two and nine times. The chain joins TRBV29-1 to TRBJ2-3, with a possible D match to TRBD2 (5 bases). V was shortened by 3 bases and J by 2 bases, with 12 bases between the two germline ends. The V gene's germline CDR1 is SQVTM and CDR2 ANQGSEA. The CDR3 length is 14 residues. The CDR3 sequence: CSVEGAPITDTQYF. DNA of the CDR3: TGCAGCGTTGAGGGAGCCCCTATCACAGATACGCAGTATTTT.

V and J are TRBV29-1 and TRBJ1-2; D not certain. V was shortened by 4 bases and J by 10 bases, with 19 bases between the two germline ends. The CDR3 is 13 residues long. Germline assignment: CDR1 SQVTM and CDR2 ANQGSEA. CDR3 sequence (DNA): TGCAGCGTTGTGGACTTAGCCGTTATTGACTACACCTTC. Protein product: CSVVDLAVIDYTF.

This chain links TRBV12-3 or TRBV12-4 with TRBJ1-4, with 7 bases fitting TRBD1. V was pared by 5 bases and J by 3 bases, with 3 bases of the junction left unmatched. There are 14 residues in the CDR3. CDR3 region: CASSRQGSNEKLFF. The CDR3 bases are TGTGCCAGCAGTCGACAGGGATCTAATGAAAAACTGTTTTTT.

The chain is built from TRBV28 and TRBJ2-3, with TRBD2 as a possible D gene (5 bases). The germline V and J ends were trimmed by 4 bases and 0 bases, with 8 bases remaining between them. CDR3 length: 14 amino acids. The germline V gene has CDR1 MDHEN and CDR2 SYDVKM. The CDR3 DNA reads as TGTGCCAGCAGTTCCGCGGGTAGCACAGATACGCAGTATTTT. It translates to CASSSAGSTDTQYF. The entire variable domain, with the rest obtained from reference TRBV28 and TRBJ2-3, is as follows: DVKVTQSSRYLVKRTGEKVFLECVQDMDHENMFWYRQDPGLGLRLIYFSYDVKMKEKGDIPEGYSVSREKKERFSLILESASTNQTSMYLCASSSAGSTDTQYFGPGTRLTVL.

A few counts support this clonotype. This chain joins TRBV4-3 and TRBJ2-2, with TRBD2 identical over 7 bases. V lost 2 bases and J lost 0; bases outside the gene matches: 9. This CDR3 is 18 amino acids long. From germline, CDR1 is LGHNA and CDR2 YSLEER. CDR3 nucleotides: TGCGCCAGCAGCCAAAGGGCAGGGCGGGGGTCGAACACCGGGGAGCTGTTTTTT. Residues: CASSQRAGRGSNTGELFF.

The rearrangement links TRBV30 to TRBJ2-3, with D uncertain. CDR1 GTSNPN and CDR2 SVGIG come from the germline V gene (reference sequence). Deletions cut 7 bases from V and 1 base from J, with 15 bases between. CDR3 size: 14 residues. For the CDR3, the DNA is TGTGCCTCCTTGAGGCGCCCCGGCACAGATACGCAGTATTTT. Residues: CASLRRPGTDTQYF.

This clonotype was seen at least ten times. This chain joins TRBV18 and TRBJ1-6; D perhaps matches TRBD1 (6 bases). Germline-derived CDR1 and CDR2 are KGHSH and LQKENI. The CDR3 runs to 14 residues. V was clipped by 2 bases and J by 6 bases, with 8 bases between them. The CDR3 DNA reads as TGTGCCAGCTCACCAGGACAGCCTAATTCACCCCTCCACTTT. Translation: CASSPGQPNSPLHF.

CDR3 nucleotides: TGTGCCAGCAGCCCCCTACGGGGGGCGCCCGGCTATGGCTACACCTTC. Translating it yields CASSPLRGAPGYGYTF. This sequence joins TRBV3-2 and TRBJ1-2; the DNA was not used to check the table's D call, TRBD1. TRBV3-2 is a pseudogene. The length of the CDR3 is 16 residues.

Only a few counts were recorded for this clonotype. The rearrangement uses TRBV29-1 and TRBJ1-2; D gene uncertain. This CDR3 has 11 amino acids. V was shortened by 7 bases and J by 6 bases, with 12 bases between the two germline ends. CDR1 SQVTM and CDR2 ANQGSEA come from the germline V gene. The CDR3 DNA follows: TGCAGCGGGAGGGTGGAGAATGGCTACACCTTC. Translated: CSGRVENGYTF.

This clonotype was seen only a few times. The rearrangement links TRBV28 to TRBJ1-5; 7 bases fit TRBD1. Germline V lookup: CDR1 MDHEN, CDR2 SYDVKM. The CDR3 contains 16 residues. V was clipped by 5 bases and J by 0 bases; unmatched bases: 7. The CDR3 protein is CASSPGQAPSNQPQHF. CDR3 coding DNA: TGTGCCAGCAGTCCCGGACAGGCCCCTAGCAATCAGCCCCAGCATTTT.

As DNA, the CDR3 is TGTGCCAGCAGTTTAGTGGGACAGGGATGGCAGCCCCAGCATTTT. This codes for CASSLVGQGWQPQHF. The V call is TRBV28, the J call TRBJ1-5; 9 nucleotides match TRBD1. Germline V gives CDR1 MDHEN, CDR2 SYDVKM. The CDR3 consists of 15 residues. With V trimmed by 2 bases and J by 7 bases, 6 bases remained unmatched.

This clonotype was seen many times. This rearrangement joins TRBV9 to TRBJ1-1; TRBD1 is a possible D gene (5 bases). Germline-derived CDR1 and CDR2 are SGDLS and YYNGEE. V was trimmed by 0 bases and J by 7 bases, leaving 10 bases between them. The CDR3 runs to 13 residues. The CDR3 DNA sequence: TGTGCCAGCAGCGTAGCTGGGGACGGTGAAGCTTTCTTT. Protein: CASSVAGDGEAFF. The whole variable domain, remainder taken from reference TRBV9 and TRBJ1-1, is DSGVTQTPKHLITATGQRVTLRCSPRSGDLSVYWYQQSLDQGLQFLIQYYNGEERAKGNILERFSAQQFPDLHSELNLSSLELGDSALYFCASSVAGDGEAFFGQGTRLTVV.

This clonotype was counted ten times or more. The chain uses TRBV7-3 and TRBJ2-3, with D hard to call. The germline V gene has CDR1 SGHTA and CDR2 FQGTGA. This CDR3 has 13 amino acids. The V end lost 4 bases, the J end lost 0 bases, and 5 bases lay between the germline ends. CDR3 sequence (DNA): TGTGCCAGCAGCTCGTCTAGCACAGATACGCAGTATTTT. Translated: CASSSSSTDTQYF.

The chain employs TRBV11-2 and TRBJ2-7, with 8 bases lining up with TRBD1. Losses at the gene ends were 3 bases for V and 2 bases for J; bases not matched to a gene: 9. The V gene's germline CDR1 is SGHAT and CDR2 FQNNGV. This CDR3 has 16 amino acids. The CDR3 DNA follows: TGTGCCAGCAGCTTTCGAGGACAGGGTTCCCCCTACGAGCAGTACTTC. Translated, it gives CASSFRGQGSPYEQYF.

This clonotype turned up a few times. The V call is TRBV28, the J call TRBJ1-5; D not resolved. The CDR3 has 12 residues. V was clipped by 5 bases and J by 7 bases, with 9 bases between them. In germline, CDR1 is MDHEN, CDR2 SYDVKM. CDR3 loop: CASSLSGQPQHF. The CDR3 DNA is TGTGCCAGCAGTCTATCGGGACAGCCCCAGCATTTT.

This clonotype was seen a few times. The genes are TRBV20-1 and TRBJ2-3; 7 bases agree with TRBD1. Germline CDR1 and CDR2: DFQATT and SNEGSKA (reference sequence). With 6 bases clipped from V and 0 bases from J, the junction kept 9 bases outside the gene matches. The CDR3 is 15 residues long. In nucleotides, the CDR3 is TGCAGTGCACCAGACAGGGCCCGGAGCACAGATACGCAGTATTTT. Translating it yields CSAPDRARSTDTQYF.

This chain uses TRBV6-6 with TRBJ2-1, with a possible D match to TRBD2 (5 bases). CDR1 is MNHNY, CDR2 SVGAGI, per germline (reference sequence). This CDR3 region has 14 residues. The ends were cut back, 0 bases at V and 5 bases at J, with 8 bases in the middle. The DNA of the CDR3 is TGTGCCAGCAGTTACTCGAGGGCTGACAATGAGCAGTTCTTC. Amino acids: CASSYSRADNEQFF.